A selection of T cell receptor beta chains follows, all from one sample in a study of blood T cell repertoires in COVID-19. Profiling relied on immunoSEQ multiplex PCR, and the TCRdb table lists in-frame clones only, not all of them. The table shows approximately 75,000 clones, with 82% occurring only once. The sequencing input was peripheral blood. The receptor source for this set is a human donor in a cohort sampled during active COVID-19. Both conserved end residues are part of each CDR3. The order of the fields is CDR3 DNA, CDR3 protein, V gene, D gene, J gene, clone size. A D gene is named only where the DNA matches it firmly. Clone size is stated in some rows and not others, as once, few, many or a class when expanded.

CDR3 DNA: TGTGCCAGCAGCTTAGTTGCGGGACTAGCGGGGGTCAGGACAGATACGCAGTATTTT
CDR3 protein: CASSLVAGLAGVRTDTQYF
V gene: TRBV7-8
D gene: TRBD2
J gene: TRBJ2-3
clone size: NA

CDR3 DNA: TGTGCCAGCAGTGAGGGGGGGTGGGCAGATACGCAGTATTTT
CDR3 protein: CASSEGGWADTQYF
V gene: TRBV6-1
D gene: TRBD2
J gene: TRBJ2-3
clone size: NA

CDR3 DNA: TGTGCCAGCAGCTTGGGGCGGAGCTCCTATAATTCACCCCTCCACTTT
CDR3 protein: CASSLGRSSYNSPLHF
V gene: TRBV5-4
D gene: NA
J gene: TRBJ1-6
clone size: NA

CDR3 DNA: TGTGCCAGCAGCGTAGGTCACCCGAGGGACACTGAAGCTTTCTTT
CDR3 protein: CASSVGHPRDTEAFF
V gene: TRBV9
D gene: NA
J gene: TRBJ1-1
clone size: NA

CDR3 DNA: TGTGCCAGCAGTAGGGACATACCCCGGCCTGGCTACACCTTC
CDR3 protein: CASSRDIPRPGYTF
V gene: TRBV2
D gene: NA
J gene: TRBJ1-2
clone size: NA

CDR3 DNA: TGTGCCAGCAGCCCGACAGTCTCTGGAAACACCATATATTTT
CDR3 protein: CASSPTVSGNTIYF
V gene: TRBV11-1
D gene: NA
J gene: TRBJ1-3
clone size: NA

CDR3 DNA: TGTGCCATCAGTGATCCTAGCGGGGGGCTTGAACCCTACGAGCAGTACTTC
CDR3 protein: CAISDPSGGLEPYEQYF
V gene: TRBV10-3
D gene: TRBD2
J gene: TRBJ2-7
clone size: NA

CDR3 DNA: TGTGCCAGCAGCTTAGGACAGGGAGGTGGCTACACCTTC
CDR3 protein: CASSLGQGGGYTF
V gene: TRBV7-8
D gene: TRBD1
J gene: TRBJ1-2
clone size: NA

CDR3 DNA: TGCGCCAGCAGCCCCCGGGAGAGGGGGGGGGAGACCCAGTACTTC
CDR3 protein: CASSPRERGGETQYF
V gene: TRBV4-1
D gene: NA
J gene: TRBJ2-5
clone size: NA

CDR3 DNA: TGTGCCAGCAGCTTAGAGGGGGCCAGGGGCGGTCAGCCCCAGCATTTT
CDR3 protein: CASSLEGARGGQPQHF
V gene: TRBV7-9
D gene: TRBD1
J gene: TRBJ1-5
clone size: NA

CDR3 DNA: TGTGCCAGCACCGGGACTAGCGTTGAGCAGTTCTTC
CDR3 protein: CASTGTSVEQFF
V gene: TRBV6-6
D gene: TRBD2
J gene: TRBJ2-1
clone size: NA

CDR3 DNA: TGTGCTAGTGGTTCAGCTCCGGGACAGGCGCGCTCTCAGCCCCAGCATTTT
CDR3 protein: CASGSAPGQARSQPQHF
V gene: TRBV12-5
D gene: TRBD1
J gene: TRBJ1-5
clone size: NA

CDR3 DNA: TGTGCCACCAGCAAAACCGGGACTACCAGGACCCAGTACTTC
CDR3 protein: CATSKTGTTRTQYF
V gene: TRBV15
D gene: TRBD2
J gene: TRBJ2-5
clone size: NA

CDR3 DNA: TGTGCCAGCAGTTGGACTGGGAATTCACCCCTCCACTTT
CDR3 protein: CASSWTGNSPLHF
V gene: TRBV5-6
D gene: NA
J gene: TRBJ1-6
clone size: NA

CDR3 DNA: TGCGCCAGCAGCCAAGATTTCGGGACAGGAAAAACCTACGAGCAGTACTTC
CDR3 protein: CASSQDFGTGKTYEQYF
V gene: TRBV4-3
D gene: TRBD1
J gene: TRBJ2-7
clone size: NA

CDR3 DNA: TGTGCCAGCGCCGGACTGGGGAGCACAGATACGCAGTATTTT
CDR3 protein: CASAGLGSTDTQYF
V gene: TRBV2
D gene: NA
J gene: TRBJ2-3
clone size: NA

CDR3 DNA: TGTGCCAGCAGCCGAGAGGCTTACGAGCAGTACTTC
CDR3 protein: CASSREAYEQYF
V gene: TRBV7-9
D gene: NA
J gene: TRBJ2-7
clone size: once

CDR3 DNA: TGCAGCGTTGAGTCGGACAGGCCTGGGGTGACCCAGTACTTC
CDR3 protein: CSVESDRPGVTQYF
V gene: TRBV29-1
D gene: TRBD1
J gene: TRBJ2-5
clone size: NA